This entry is about one T cell receptor beta chain. The Seattle patients joined while their infection was active and were tracked longitudinally afterward. This record belongs to a study of blood T cell repertoires in COVID-19. Sequencing used immunoSEQ multiplex PCR; TCRdb keeps in-frame clones, though not all of them. Of some 250,000 clones listed, 75% to 85% were seen once; the top ten hold around 7.5%. There are 17 residues in the CDR3. V was pared by 6 bases and J by 0 bases, with 5 bases of the junction left unmatched. Germline-derived CDR1 and CDR2 are MNHEY and SMNVEV (reference sequence). The chain has TRBV27 and TRBJ2-3, with TRBD2 identical over 14 bases. The sequence was obtained from a woman of 80 years or more with COVID-19, enrolled during active disease. Sequencing input: peripheral blood. CDR3 sequence: CASRRRLAGGSTDTQYF. The CDR3 DNA sequence: TGTGCCAGCAGAAGAAGACTAGCGGGAGGGAGCACAGATACGCAGTATTTT.